The 32 T cell receptor beta chains below come from one sample, sequenced in a study of Ad26.COV2.S vaccination and SARS-CoV-2 variants. TCRdb's copy holds only in-frame clones and misses some; the assay was immunoSEQ multiplex PCR. The sample carries around 450,000 clones, about 88% recorded once. Documented treatment: roughly 20 received Ad26.COV2.S at low or high dose, single or two shots; several received placebo; per-sample allocation not given. The study sampled participants on day 63 after the first vaccine or placebo injection. This material consisted of peripheral blood, taken in a trial of Ad26.COV2.S vaccine versus placebo. These receptors were taken from a person between 18 and 60 years old who received the Ad26.COV2.S COVID-19 vaccine or a placebo.

V and J are TRBV5-6 and TRBJ2-7; the match to TRBD1 covers 7 bases. Germline CDR1 and CDR2: SGHDT and YYEEEE. This CDR3 is built from 13 residues. V was pared by 4 bases and J by 0 bases, with 1 base of the junction left unmatched. The CDR3 coding sequence is TGTGCCAGCAGCGACAGGGTCTCCTACGAGCAGTACTTC. It specifies CASSDRVSYEQYF.

The chain carries TRBV6-6 and TRBJ1-1; no clear D. The CDR3 consists of 14 residues. V lost 3 bases and J 4 bases, leaving 12 bases between the germline ends. CDR1 is MNHNY and CDR2 is SVGAGI in the germline V gene (reference sequence). The DNA of the CDR3 is TGTGCCAGCAGTTATTGGGCCCCGGGCACTGAAGCTTTCTTT. Translation: CASSYWAPGTEAFF.

This clone was picked up a small number of times. The chain uses TRBV7-8 and TRBJ1-1; D unresolved. Trimming shortened V by 2 bases and J by 1 base, and 11 bases separated the two germline ends. This CDR3 contains 15 residues. Germline CDR1 SGHVS, CDR2 FQNEAQ. DNA of the CDR3: TGTGCCAGCAGCTTACCGGGCGAGTGGAACACTGAAGCTTTCTTT. It encodes CASSLPGEWNTEAFF.

The CDR3, as DNA: TGCGCCAGCAGCTTAGGAACAGGGGCCCTCTCCTACGAGCAGTACTTC. This gives the protein CASSLGTGALSYEQYF. The chain uses TRBV5-1 and TRBJ2-7, with 7 bases fitting TRBD1. Germline trimming cut 2 bases from V and 0 bases from J; bases unmatched to any gene: 8. This CDR3 is built from 16 residues. Germline lookup yields CDR1 SGHRS and CDR2 YFSETQ.

This chain links TRBV24-1 with TRBJ2-3; D may correspond to TRBD1 or TRBD2 (5 bases each). This CDR3 region has 15 residues. Germline CDR1 reads KGHDR; CDR2 reads SFDVKD. V gave up 4 bases and J gave up 0 bases, with 10 bases separating them. The CDR3 spells CATSDVRDSTDTQYF. In DNA, the CDR3 is TGTGCCACCAGTGACGTCCGGGACAGCACAGATACGCAGTATTTT.

The CDR3 loop reads CASTENGYDTGELFF. CDR3 in DNA: TGTGCCAGCACCGAAAACGGGTACGACACCGGGGAGCTGTTTTTT. The chain combines TRBV7-9 with TRBJ2-2; no firm D call. The CDR3 is made up of 15 amino acids. Germline V gives CDR1 SEHNR, CDR2 FQNEAQ (reference sequence). The V and J ends lost 7 bases and 3 bases respectively, with 15 bases between them.

J is TRBJ1-2 and V is TRBV7-2; no clear D gene. The germline gives CDR1 SGHTA, CDR2 FQGNSA. The V end was cut by 1 base, the J end by 4 bases, with 7 bases between. The CDR3 covers 13 residues. CDR3: CASSLGWAYGYTF. The CDR3, as DNA: TGTGCCAGCAGCTTAGGATGGGCCTATGGCTACACCTTC.

This chain uses TRBV2 with TRBJ2-1; TRBD1 aligns across 11 bases. The CDR3 has 16 residues. The germline gives CDR1 SNHLY, CDR2 FYNNEI. With V trimmed by 0 bases and J by 3 bases, 1 base remained unmatched. The CDR3 DNA sequence: TGTGCCAGCAGTGAAGCTGGGACAGGGGGCTACAATGAGCAGTTCTTC. Translation: CASSEAGTGGYNEQFF.

DNA of the CDR3: TGTGCCAGCAGCCCGGGACGGGGCTACGAGCAGTACTTC. Residues: CASSPGRGYEQYF. This chain joins TRBV7-8 and TRBJ2-7, with D possibly being TRBD1 or TRBD2 (5 bases each). This CDR3 spans 13 amino acids. Trimming took 5 bases from V and 3 from J, leaving 11 bases between them. Germline CDR1 SGHVS, CDR2 FQNEAQ.

The chain links TRBV11-2 to TRBJ1-3; 8 bases align to TRBD1. Germline V gives CDR1 SGHAT, CDR2 FQNNGV. V dropped 0 bases and J dropped 10; count of bases not matched to a gene: 14. This CDR3 has 17 residues. The CDR3 loop is CASSLEAGQGIRSTIYF. The CDR3 coding sequence is TGTGCCAGCAGCTTAGAGGCCGGACAGGGTATTCGCTCGACCATATATTTT. The full variable domain, completed using reference TRBV11-2 and TRBJ1-3, is EAGVAQSPRYKIIEKRQSVAFWCNPISGHATLYWYQQILGQGPKLLIQFQNNGVVDDSQLPKDRFSAERLKGVDSTLKIQPAKLEDSAVYLCASSLEAGQGIRSTIYFGEGSWLTVV.

The CDR3 loop reads CAEGRSYNEQFF. The DNA for the CDR3 is TGTGCTGAGGGCCGCTCCTACAATGAGCAGTTCTTC. The genes are TRBV12-3 or TRBV12-4 and TRBJ2-1, with a weak D call TRBD2 (5 bases). The length of the CDR3 is 12 residues.

The V and J genes are TRBV5-4 and TRBJ2-2; D might be TRBD1 (6 bases). Per the germline V gene, CDR1 is SGHNT and CDR2 is YYREEE (reference sequence). Between the trimmed V and J ends, which lost 2 bases and 4 bases, there was a span of 6 bases. There are 13 residues in the CDR3. CDR3 region: CASSFRGTGELFF. The CDR3 DNA reads TGTGCCAGCAGCTTCAGGGGCACCGGGGAGCTGTTTTTT.

This clone appeared once. The gene calls are TRBV14 and TRBJ1-1, with D possibly TRBD1 on 5 matching bases. Germline CDR1 and CDR2: SGHDN and FVKESK. The CDR3 contains 13 residues. V was trimmed by 8 bases and J by 0 bases, leaving 10 bases between them. CDR3 loop: CASRGSMNTEAFF. As DNA, the CDR3 is TGTGCCAGCCGGGGGAGTATGAACACTGAAGCTTTCTTT.

This rearrangement joins TRBV28 to TRBJ2-7, with D unresolved. Germline lookup yields CDR1 MDHEN and CDR2 SYDVKM. V lost 4 bases and J lost 6, with 10 bases in between. This CDR3 spans 12 amino acids. The CDR3 DNA reads TGTGCCAGCAGTTATAGGTTATCCGAGCAGTACTTC. Its protein product is CASSYRLSEQYF.

This clone was seen only a few times. The chain is built from TRBV18 and TRBJ2-2, with D unresolved. Germline V gives CDR1 KGHSH, CDR2 LQKENI. The CDR3 is made up of 13 amino acids. Trimming shortened V by 1 base and J by 2 bases, and 2 bases separated the two germline ends. CDR3 bases: TGTGCCAGCTCACCACATAACACCGGGGAGCTGTTTTTT. This translates into CASSPHNTGELFF.

The CDR3 bases are TGTGCCAGCAGTTTAGCGGGAGGGCCTAACAATGAGCAGTTCTTC. It specifies CASSLAGGPNNEQFF. The chain is built from TRBV6-5 and TRBJ2-1, with TRBD2 matching over 11 bases. CDR1 is MNHEY, CDR2 SVGAGI, per germline. V dropped 4 bases and J dropped 5; count of bases not matched to a gene: 4. This CDR3 is built from 15 residues.

The V gene is TRBV7-2, the J gene TRBJ2-7, with D possibly being TRBD2 (6 bases). V was pared by 8 bases and J by 3 bases, with 17 bases between. The CDR3 length is 14 residues. Per the germline V gene, CDR1 is SGHTA and CDR2 is FQGNSA. The CDR3 bases are TGTGCCAGCCGAATCCAGGGAGGAAGCTACGAGCAGTACTTC. Translated, it gives CASRIQGGSYEQYF.

V usage is TRBV4-3 and J usage is TRBJ2-1; D is unresolved. Germline CDR1 LGHNA, CDR2 YSLEER. The CDR3 consists of 13 residues. The V and J ends lost 2 bases and 2 bases respectively, with 4 bases between them. CDR3 in amino acids: CASSQWAYNEQFF. As DNA, the CDR3 is TGCGCCAGCAGCCAATGGGCCTACAATGAGCAGTTCTTC.

The rearrangement links TRBV29-1 to TRBJ1-1, with no clear D. V was cut by 7 bases and J by 4 bases, with 13 bases left in between. The CDR3 is 12 residues long. The germline gives CDR1 SQVTM, CDR2 ANQGSEA. CDR3 nucleotides: TGCAGCGCCTCCCGGACGGCCACTGAAGCTTTCTTT. Translated: CSASRTATEAFF.

The chain has TRBV9 and TRBJ2-1, with TRBD2 matching over 7 bases. The CDR3 sequence is 16 residues long. After removal of 0 bases from V and 7 bases from J, the junction contained 10 bases not matched to a gene. CDR1 is SGDLS, CDR2 YYNGEE, per germline. The CDR3 protein is CASSVAGGSGRNEQFF. The DNA for the CDR3 is TGTGCCAGCAGCGTAGCTGGCGGGAGCGGCAGGAATGAGCAGTTCTTC.

This clone came up a few times. Other nucleotide sequences from this sample produce the same CDR3. The chain carries TRBV20-1 and TRBJ1-2; D is uncertain. Between the trimmed V and J ends, which lost 6 bases and 2 bases, there was a span of 7 bases. Looked up from germline, CDR1 is DFQATT and CDR2 is SNEGSKA (reference sequence). There are 11 residues in the CDR3. As DNA, the CDR3 is TGCAGTGCCCCGGAAAACTATGGCTACACCTTC. Protein product: CSAPENYGYTF.

J is TRBJ1-1 and V is TRBV6-2 or TRBV6-3; 11 bases map to TRBD1. The CDR3 covers 16 residues. Germline values: CDR1 MNHEY, CDR2 SVGEGT. V lost 2 bases to trimming and J lost 11 bases; unmatched junction nucleotides: 13. DNA of the CDR3: TGTGCCAGCAGTTACCCCGCCAACAGGGACAGGGGGGATGCTTTCTTT. It translates to CASSYPANRDRGDAFF.

The V gene is TRBV12-3 or TRBV12-4, the J gene TRBJ1-2, with D tentatively TRBD1 (5 bases). Deletions cut 5 bases from V and 4 bases from J, with 8 bases between. This CDR3 region has 12 residues. The CDR3 reads CASSVTGYGYTF. In nucleotides, the CDR3 is TGTGCCAGCAGTGTTACAGGCTATGGCTACACCTTC.

The chain recombines TRBV7-5 with TRBJ2-7; no check of the table's D call, TRBD2, against the DNA was made. TRBV7-5 is recorded as a pseudogene. The CDR3 contains 14 residues. Here the CDR3 DNA reads TGTGCCAGAAGCTCACTAGCGCGAACCTACGAGCAGTACTTC. This sequence encodes CARSSLARTYEQYF.

The gene calls are TRBV2 and TRBJ2-7, with 8 bases matching TRBD1. Germline-derived CDR1 and CDR2 are SNHLY and FYNNEI. This CDR3 contains 15 residues. Unmatched junction bases numbered 5, after V lost 3 bases and J lost 1 base. Written as DNA, the CDR3 is TGTGCCAGCAGTGATACAGGGGGGATTTCCTACGAGCAGTACTTC. It codes for CASSDTGGISYEQYF.

The chain recombines TRBV15 with TRBJ2-3; tentative D call: TRBD2 (5 bases). V was trimmed by 3 bases and J by 0 bases, leaving 16 bases between them. The germline CDR1 and CDR2 sequences are LNHNV and YYDKDF (reference sequence). CDR3 length: 17 amino acids. CDR3 coding DNA: TGTGCCACCAGCAGGACGGCACGGGAAACTAGCACAGATACGCAGTATTTT. Translating it yields CATSRTARETSTDTQYF.

The chain is built from TRBV6-5 and TRBJ2-7; the match to TRBD1 covers 7 bases. Germline V gene lookup returns CDR1 MNHEY and CDR2 SVGAGI. The CDR3 covers 13 residues. V was clipped by 6 bases and J by 6 bases; unmatched bases: 8. CDR3 sequence: CASRFVTGFEQYF. In nucleotides, the CDR3 is TGTGCCAGCAGATTCGTGACAGGGTTCGAGCAGTACTTC.

This chain joins TRBV5-4 and TRBJ1-4; 7 bases are a match to TRBD1. CDR3 size: 13 residues. With V trimmed by 10 bases and J by 4 bases, 7 bases remained unmatched. Germline V gives CDR1 SGHNT, CDR2 YYREEE (reference sequence). The CDR3 coding sequence is TGTGCCTTCAGGGGGTTCGGTAATGAAAAACTGTTTTTT. Its protein is CAFRGFGNEKLFF. Combining the CDR3 with reference TRBV5-4 and TRBJ1-4 gives the whole variable domain ETGVTQSPTHLIKTRGQQVTLRCSSQSGHNTVSWYQQALGQGPQFIFQYYREEENGRGNFPPRFSGLQFPNYSSELNVNALELDDSALYLCAFRGFGNEKLFFGSGTQLSVL.

A few counts support this clone. CDR3: CASSYDAGSTGSGYTF. CDR3 nucleotides: TGTGCCAGCAGTTACGATGCAGGGTCTACGGGGAGTGGCTACACCTTC. This rearrangement joins TRBV6-5 to TRBJ1-2; possible D gene TRBD1, 5 bases. In germline, CDR1 is MNHEY, CDR2 SVGAGI. Trimming removed 2 bases from V and 7 bases from J, with 20 bases in between. The CDR3 has 16 amino acids.

This rearrangement joins TRBV7-2 to TRBJ2-7; 10 bases match TRBD2. V trimming: 4 bases; J trimming: 4 bases; junction bases outside the gene matches: 7. CDR1 is SGHTA, CDR2 FQGNSA, per germline. CDR3 size: 15 residues. The CDR3 DNA is TGTGCCAGCAGCTCCCTAAGCGGGAGGGCATACGAGCAGTACTTC. Its translation: CASSSLSGRAYEQYF.

The chain joins TRBV30 to TRBJ1-5; the D is unclear. CDR3 length equals 15 residues. V lost 0 bases to trimming and J lost 3 bases, with 12 bases between them. Per the germline V gene, CDR1 is GTSNPN and CDR2 is SVGIG (reference sequence). CDR3 nucleotides: TGTGCCTGGAGTGTCGGTGGTATTGACAATCAGCCCCAGCATTTT. It translates to CAWSVGGIDNQPQHF. Looking up the rest from reference TRBV30 and TRBJ1-5 gives the full variable domain: SQTIHQWPATLVQPVGSPLSLECTVEGTSNPNLYWYRQAAGRGLQLLFYSVGIGQISSEVPQNLSASRPQDRQFILSSKKLLLSDSGFYLCAWSVGGIDNQPQHFGDGTRLSIL.

This rearrangement joins TRBV7-2 to TRBJ1-4; no reliable D call. V lost 5 bases to trimming and J lost 0 bases, with 13 bases between them. The CDR3 sequence is 16 residues long. The V gene's germline CDR1 is SGHTA and CDR2 FQGNSA. The CDR3 region has the DNA TGTGCCAGCAGCCTCTCCCGCGCGGCAACTAATGAAAAACTGTTTTTT. Its protein product is CASSLSRAATNEKLFF.